This note documents a single T cell receptor beta chain sequence. The data were taken from a study of PD-L1 blockade in urothelial cancer. The method was immunoSEQ multiplex PCR; TCRdb's version includes in-frame clones alone and lacks a portion of them. Of 70,000 or so clones listed, around 80% are singletons. CDR1 and CDR2 (germline): GTSNPN, SVGIG (reference sequence). The V and J ends lost 4 bases and 3 bases, in that order; junction bases with no gene match: 15. The CDR3 has 19 amino acids. The V gene is TRBV30, the J gene TRBJ2-2; 12 bases are a match to TRBD2. Sample: PBMCs, taken around atezolizumab (anti-PD-L1) treatment. This TCR came from a man in his 70s with urothelial cancer. The CDR3 region is CAWNRLRLAGGPDTGELFF. CDR3 in DNA: TGTGCCTGGAACCGTTTAAGGCTAGCGGGAGGGCCGGACACCGGGGAGCTGTTTTTT.